The 29 T cell receptor beta chains below were found in one sample sequenced in a study of response to subunit inactivated influenza vaccine. TCRdb re-called the RT-PCR reads with MiXCR, one entry per CDR3 protein. This table holds about 570,000 distinct CDR3 sequences, around 11% found once. This same sample was also part of a study on T cells expressing NK-cell markers. From that second work: In generating TCR beta cDNA, 5'RACE template switching with UMIs was used.

The sample consisted of PBMCs from blood, taken on the day of vaccination. All receptors come from a man in his fifties who received an inactivated influenza vaccine.

This clonotype was picked up a small number of times. This rearrangement joins TRBV20-1 to TRBJ2-7; the D call may be TRBD1 or TRBD2 (5 bases each). Trimming removed 3 bases from V and 7 bases from J, with 16 bases in between. CDR3 length: 13 amino acids. Germline V gene data show CDR1 as DFQATT and CDR2 as SNEGSKA (reference sequence). The CDR3: CSASPGPKSEQYF. The CDR3 DNA reads TGCAGTGCTAGCCCGGGACCTAAATCGGAGCAGTACTTC.

The CDR3, as DNA: TGTGCCAGCAGCTTAGGTTACAACTCCTACAATGAGCAGTTCTTC. This encodes CASSLGYNSYNEQFF. The chain combines TRBV7-6 with TRBJ2-1; D is undetermined. This CDR3 comprises 15 residues. CDR1 is SGHVS and CDR2 is FNYEAQ in the germline V gene. V shed 1 base and J shed 0 bases, with 7 bases lying between them.

This clonotype was observed many times. The chain joins TRBV7-2 to TRBJ2-5; TRBD2 agrees at 9 bases. V gave up 6 bases and J gave up 5 bases; unmatched junction bases: 10. Germline V gene sequence: CDR1 SGHTA, CDR2 FQGNSA. The CDR3 runs to 15 residues. The DNA of the CDR3 is TGTGCCAGCAGTGTAGCGGGGGTTCTACGGGAGACCCAGTACTTC. Amino acids: CASSVAGVLRETQYF.

This clonotype has a handful of counts. The chain links TRBV5-1 to TRBJ2-7, with D hard to call. The CDR3 has 13 residues. Germline V gives CDR1 SGHRS, CDR2 YFSETQ. With 6 bases removed from V and 5 bases from J, the gap between germline ends came to 15 bases. The CDR3 protein is CASKVPSTDEQYF. CDR3 DNA: TGCGCCAGCAAAGTTCCGTCAACCGACGAGCAGTACTTC.

In this sample, this clonotype turned up a few times. The gene calls are TRBV20-1 and TRBJ2-3, with 15 bases that match TRBD2. Germline-derived CDR1 and CDR2 are DFQATT and SNEGSKA (reference sequence). This CDR3 region has 16 residues. The ends lost 4 bases at V and 0 bases at J; junction bases unmatched: 2. In DNA form, the CDR3 reads TGCAGTGCTACGGGACTAGCGGGGGGAAGCACAGATACGCAGTATTTT. Amino acids: CSATGLAGGSTDTQYF.

This clonotype was seen at least ten times. The chain uses TRBV29-1 and TRBJ2-3; 7 bases align to TRBD2. Germline V gene lookup returns CDR1 SQVTM and CDR2 ANQGSEA. The CDR3 runs to 13 residues. J lost 1 base, V lost 5 bases, and 3 bases had no gene match. CDR3 protein: CSVPLAGTDTQYF. The CDR3 DNA sequence: TGCAGCGTTCCTCTAGCGGGCACAGATACGCAGTATTTT.

This clonotype was detected a few times. The CDR3 sequence is CASSFQGLTKNIQYF. CDR3 in DNA: TGTGCCAGCAGTTTTCAGGGGCTCACCAAAAACATTCAGTACTTC. The genes are TRBV12-3 or TRBV12-4 and TRBJ2-4, with D perhaps matching TRBD1 (6 bases). The CDR3 contains 15 residues. V was shortened by 3 bases and J by 2 bases, with 11 bases between the two germline ends.

This clonotype was seen more than once but under ten times. CDR3 coding DNA: TGCGCCAGCAGCTTGGTGTGGACGGGAACTGAAGCTTTCTTT. Translation: CASSLVWTGTEAFF. This chain links TRBV5-1 with TRBJ1-1, with D hard to call. Trimming took off 0 bases at V and 5 bases at J, with 11 bases between the two ends. Germline lookup yields CDR1 SGHRS and CDR2 YFSETQ. The CDR3 runs to 14 residues.

A few counts support this clonotype. This rearrangement joins TRBV4-1 to TRBJ2-7, with 13 nucleotides matching TRBD2. The ends lost 4 bases at V and 5 bases at J; junction bases unmatched: 14. CDR1 is MGHRA, CDR2 YSYEKL, per germline. The CDR3 sequence is 18 residues long. The CDR3 protein is CASSPAGTGTSGVNEQYF. The DNA for the CDR3 is TGCGCCAGCAGCCCCGCCGGGACCGGGACTAGCGGGGTCAACGAGCAGTACTTC.

Only a few counts were recorded for this clonotype. The J gene is TRBJ1-2, the V gene TRBV4-3; D is unresolved. This CDR3 region has 14 residues. V lost 0 bases to trimming and J lost 4 bases, with 9 bases between them. Germline lookup yields CDR1 LGHNA and CDR2 YSLEER. The CDR3 sequence: CASSQEAEAYGYTF. CDR3 bases: TGCGCCAGCAGCCAAGAGGCAGAGGCCTATGGCTACACCTTC.

This clonotype was detected many times. The chain is built from TRBV6-4 and TRBJ2-3; D is unresolved. V lost 2 bases, J lost 1 base, and 7 bases lay in between. This CDR3 contains 14 residues. Per the germline V gene, CDR1 is MRHNA and CDR2 is SNTAGT. The CDR3 loop is CASSDGSGTDTQYF. CDR3 nucleotide sequence: TGTGCCAGCAGTGACGGATCTGGCACAGATACGCAGTATTTT.

This clonotype came up a few times. A much bigger clone sits one base away, suggesting this may be a read error. The CDR3 region has the DNA TGCAGCGTTGGTCCCTACAATGAGCAGTTCTTC. Translated, it gives CSVGPYNEQFF. The rearrangement links TRBV29-1 to TRBJ2-1; D gene uncertain. The germline V gene encodes CDR1 SQVTM and CDR2 ANQGSEA. Trimming left V 4 bases short and J 2 bases short, with 3 bases between. The CDR3 contains 11 residues.

V is TRBV5-4 and J is TRBJ2-2; TRBD2 matches 7 bases. V was pared by 4 bases and J by 1 base, with 7 bases of the junction left unmatched. CDR3 length equals 16 residues. Looked up from germline, CDR1 is SGHNT and CDR2 is YYREEE (reference sequence). CDR3 DNA sequence: TGTGCCAGCAGCCCAGCTAGCGGACTGAACACCGGGGAGCTGTTTTTT. It yields the protein CASSPASGLNTGELFF.

This clonotype was recorded a few times. CDR3 nucleotides: TGTGCCAGCAGTTCCCAAGCGGGACGGGGCAATGAGCAGTTCTTC. As protein: CASSSQAGRGNEQFF. V usage is TRBV28 and J usage is TRBJ2-1, with 7 bases fitting TRBD2. This CDR3 has 15 residues. Germline CDR1 MDHEN, CDR2 SYDVKM. The junction had 9 bases not matched to a gene; V was cut back by 4 bases and J by 6 bases.

This chain joins TRBV7-9 and TRBJ1-5, with D uncertain. V was pared by 5 bases and J by 5 bases, with 10 bases between. The V gene's germline CDR1 is SEHNR and CDR2 FQNEAQ (reference sequence). The CDR3 totals 13 residues. The CDR3 sequence is CASSTSGYQPQHF. The CDR3, as DNA: TGTGCCAGCAGCACATCGGGGTATCAGCCCCAGCATTTT.

The chain joins TRBV20-1 to TRBJ2-3, with D possibly called TRBD1 or TRBD2 (5 bases each). The CDR3 length is 15 residues. CDR1 is DFQATT, CDR2 SNEGSKA, per germline (reference sequence). Trimming took 4 bases from V and 2 from J, leaving 16 bases between them. CDR3 amino acids: CSAIHEGRATDTQYF. In nucleotides, the CDR3 is TGCAGTGCTATTCATGAGGGGCGGGCCACAGATACGCAGTATTTT.

This clonotype was observed a handful of times. Here the CDR3 reads CASSDPGLRSEQFF. DNA of the CDR3: TGTGCCAGCAGCGACCCCGGGCTTCGGTCCGAGCAGTTCTTC. The V and J genes are TRBV7-9 and TRBJ2-1; D uncertain. V was clipped by 5 bases and J by 10 bases, with 18 bases between them. CDR3 length: 14 amino acids. Germline CDR1 is SEHNR and CDR2 is FQNEAQ (reference sequence).

The chain joins TRBV7-6 to TRBJ2-7; TRBD2 aligns across 13 bases. CDR1 and CDR2 (germline): SGHVS, FNYEAQ. J was trimmed by 3 bases and V by 3 bases; bases with no gene match: 11. This CDR3 has 18 residues. The CDR3 sequence: CASSFRLAGGTFHYEQYF. The CDR3 coding sequence is TGTGCCAGCAGCTTTAGACTAGCGGGAGGAACCTTTCACTACGAGCAGTACTTC.

This chain uses TRBV2 with TRBJ2-2; TRBD1 matches at 8 bases. The V gene end was trimmed by 3 bases and the J gene end by 6 bases; junction bases not matched to a gene: 3. The CDR3 consists of 14 residues. The germline V gene encodes CDR1 SNHLY and CDR2 FYNNEI. CDR3 residues: CASSEDRVPGELFF. CDR3 sequence (DNA): TGTGCCAGCAGTGAGGACAGGGTCCCCGGGGAGCTGTTTTTT.

DNA of the CDR3: TGCAGTGCTAGAAAGGCAAGGGCCGGGAATGAGCAGTTCTTC. Translated: CSARKARAGNEQFF. The chain has TRBV20-1 and TRBJ2-1; D unresolved. There are 14 residues in the CDR3. Germline V gene data show CDR1 as DFQATT and CDR2 as SNEGSKA (reference sequence). Deletions cut 2 bases from V and 7 bases from J, with 15 bases between.

There are a few counts of this clonotype. V gene TRBV5-6 combines with J gene TRBJ2-5; 9 nucleotides match TRBD2. This CDR3 comprises 16 residues. CDR1 and CDR2 from the germline V gene are SGHDT and YYEEEE. Germline trimming cut 3 bases from V and 5 bases from J; bases unmatched to any gene: 11. CDR3 amino acids: CASSWRTSATRETQYF. The CDR3 nucleotides read TGTGCCAGCAGCTGGAGGACTAGCGCGACGAGGGAGACCCAGTACTTC.

This rearrangement joins TRBV3-1 to TRBJ2-7; no clear D. CDR1 and CDR2 from the germline V gene are LGHDT and YNNKEL (reference sequence). Trimming took 0 bases from V and 10 from J, leaving 10 bases between them. The CDR3 is made up of 12 amino acids. The CDR3 bases are TGTGCCAGCAGCCAAGATACGAGACATCAGTACTTC. Protein product: CASSQDTRHQYF.

The count of this clonotype is one. This chain connects TRBV7-9 to TRBJ2-7; 8 positions agree with TRBD2. Germline CDR1 is SEHNR and CDR2 is FQNEAQ (reference sequence). The CDR3 sequence is 14 residues long. V gave up 9 bases and J gave up 1 base; unmatched junction bases: 8. The CDR3, as DNA: TGTGCCAGGCCCCTCAGCGGGGGTTCCTACGAGCAGTACTTC. The encoded protein is CARPLSGGSYEQYF.

This clonotype has more than one count but fewer than ten. V gene TRBV3-1 combines with J gene TRBJ2-7, with TRBD2 matching over 10 bases. This CDR3 contains 17 residues. CDR1 and CDR2 (germline): LGHDT, YNNKEL (reference sequence). Germline trimming cut 1 base from V and 0 bases from J; bases unmatched to any gene: 6. This CDR3 is CASSQGTSGVSSYEQYF. For the CDR3, the DNA is TGTGCCAGCAGCCAAGGAACTAGCGGGGTAAGCTCCTACGAGCAGTACTTC.

This clonotype has only a few counts. CDR3 residues: CASSLAGTGVGYTF. CDR3 bases: TGTGCCAGCAGTTTAGCCGGGACAGGGGTCGGCTACACCTTC. The chain couples TRBV12-3 or TRBV12-4 to TRBJ1-2, with 10 positions matching TRBD1. This CDR3 has 14 residues. Unmatched junction bases numbered 3, after V lost 0 bases and J lost 8 bases.

This clonotype was detected a few times. This chain uses TRBV29-1 with TRBJ2-1, with TRBD2 matching over 12 bases. J was trimmed by 5 bases and V by 8 bases; bases with no gene match: 7. This CDR3 comprises 14 residues. Per germline, CDR1 SQVTM and CDR2 ANQGSEA. This CDR3 is CSYSRLAGDNEQFF. CDR3 bases: TGCAGCTATTCGAGACTAGCGGGGGACAATGAGCAGTTCTTC.

The rearrangement joins TRBV20-1 to TRBJ2-7, with 8 bases aligning to TRBD2. CDR1 DFQATT and CDR2 SNEGSKA come from the germline V gene (reference sequence). The CDR3 is 15 residues long. V shed 6 bases, J shed 7 bases, and the junction held 17 bases outside the gene matches. CDR3 amino acids: CSAKRPGLGAREQYF. The CDR3 bases are TGCAGTGCCAAGCGACCGGGACTAGGGGCTAGGGAGCAGTACTTC.

This chain connects TRBV11-2 to TRBJ2-1; 12 bases line up with TRBD2. Unmatched junction bases numbered 12, after V lost 3 bases and J lost 0 bases. Germline CDR1 is SGHAT and CDR2 is FQNNGV. CDR3 length: 20 amino acids. The CDR3: CASSFPTGLAGLSSYNEQFF. Here the CDR3 DNA reads TGTGCCAGCAGCTTCCCGACGGGACTAGCGGGTCTAAGCTCCTACAATGAGCAGTTCTTC.

The chain has TRBV9 and TRBJ2-7, with 12 positions matching TRBD1. The trim removed 3 bases at V and 4 bases at J, leaving 5 bases unmatched. Germline-derived CDR1 and CDR2 are SGDLS and YYNGEE. The CDR3 loop spans 15 amino acids. The CDR3 reads CASSAGQGARYEQYF. DNA for the CDR3: TGTGCCAGCAGCGCGGGACAGGGGGCGCGGTACGAGCAGTACTTC. Combining the CDR3 with reference TRBV9 and TRBJ2-7 gives the whole variable domain DSGVTQTPKHLITATGQRVTLRCSPRSGDLSVYWYQQSLDQGLQFLIQYYNGEERAKGNILERFSAQQFPDLHSELNLSSLELGDSALYFCASSAGQGARYEQYFGPGTRLTVT.